The T cell receptor beta chain described here comes from a study of T cell repertoires in cytomegalovirus infection. The ends lost 5 bases at V and 8 bases at J; junction bases unmatched: 8. CDR1 and CDR2 (germline): MNHEY, SVGAGI. The CDR3 has 14 amino acids. Worth noting for this clonotype: Antigen specificity is unknown.

MiXCR, run by TCRdb on the reads, gives a single entry per CDR3 protein. The sample has around 130,000 distinct CDR3 sequences, roughly 9% seen once. General observations from the study: The cumulative frequency of public TCR beta families distinguished individuals who carried CMV together with the relevant HLA. In two of eight donors, the top clonotype was HLA-C-restricted CMV-specific.

Material for sequencing was PBMCs. The chain joins TRBV6-5 to TRBJ1-2; TRBD1 agrees at 10 bases. The receptor comes from a human donor in good health (CMV status not recorded). Some clones in this sample may be carry-over from other donors' samples. For the CDR3, the DNA is TGTGCCAGCAGTCGTTCCGGGACAGGGGACGGCTACACCTTC. Translating it yields CASSRSGTGDGYTF.